The rows below give T cell receptor beta chains drawn from one sample of a study of brain T cells in children with intractable seizures. The protocol was immunoSEQ multiplex PCR, while the TCRdb copy is restricted to in-frame clones and leaves out a portion. The sample holds around 340,000 clones, approximately 93% seen once. The material sequenced was peripheral blood, taken approximately 5 months after surgery. These receptors were obtained from a boy in the first two years of life with tuberous sclerosis and intractable seizures. CDR3s leave out the opening cysteine and the closing phenylalanine or tryptophan. Each record gives: V gene, J gene, clone size, CDR3 protein. Expanded clones are given a class, and other clones once, few, many or no size at all.

TRBV5-4	TRBJ2-6	NA	ASSLMGSGANVLT
TRBV7-6	TRBJ2-7	few	ASSLSREGLKCDEQY
TRBV10-3	TRBJ1-2	once	AISEETGVGYT
TRBV24-1	TRBJ2-5	NA	ATSDFGTGKETQY
TRBV5-1	TRBJ1-2	NA	ASSLDRGYGYT
TRBV10-1	TRBJ2-2	once	ASSWFGAGELF
TRBV11-3	TRBJ2-3	NA	ASSPTSGSWYTQY
TRBV6-5	TRBJ1-6	NA	ASRRPGSSNSPLH
TRBV12-2	TRBJ2-7	NA	ASRGTVSYEQY
TRBV7-9	TRBJ1-2	NA	ASSPMGYT
TRBV12-3/TRBV12-4	TRBJ1-2	NA	ASSTSPRNGYT
TRBV27	TRBJ2-3	NA	ASSPIASLWGTDTQY
TRBV28	TRBJ1-5	NA	ASSFWGTGGNQPQH
TRBV19	TRBJ1-2	NA	ASSPGTYGYT
TRBV5-5	TRBJ1-3	NA	ASSRGREFGNTIY
TRBV11-2	TRBJ2-5	NA	ASSALAEQETQY
TRBV5-1	TRBJ2-3	NA	ASGGPFSTDTQY
TRBV7-2	TRBJ2-7	NA	ASSIPGTSREQY
TRBV28	TRBJ2-7	NA	ASSLSSYEQY
TRBV14	TRBJ1-1	NA	ASSQEILAEAF
TRBV10-2	TRBJ1-3	once	ASSEDTTLNRAQGD
TRBV4-2	TRBJ1-1	NA	ASSQDGDVILRVKGTEAF
TRBV5-4	TRBJ2-1	NA	ASSPRALAGVEQF
TRBV29-1	TRBJ2-1	once	SVDLGLAASYNEQF
TRBV7-9	TRBJ1-2	few	ASSSFDRGAGDGYT
TRBV6-6	TRBJ2-3	NA	ASSRRGSRPDTQY
TRBV9	TRBJ1-2	once	ASSVTDNPNYGYT
TRBV12-3/TRBV12-4	TRBJ2-3	NA	ASRRGRGTQY
TRBV19	TRBJ2-6	NA	ASSISSGRAGANVLT
TRBV28	TRBJ1-4	once	ASSLRGTNEKLF
TRBV25-1	TRBJ2-1	NA	ASSEWGSGDLNEQF
TRBV6-5	TRBJ2-6	NA	ASSYSAATGANVLT
TRBV29-1	TRBJ1-2	NA	SVEDPQGAFYGYT
TRBV6-5	TRBJ2-1	NA	ASSIGGTYNEQF
TRBV2	TRBJ2-2	NA	ASSDSALRTNTGELF
TRBV6-1	TRBJ2-1	NA	ASSVAGKLEQF
TRBV7-9	TRBJ1-4	NA	ASTLTTGLSNEKLF
TRBV11-2	TRBJ1-2	NA	ASSPYSSGDGYT
TRBV27	TRBJ1-6	NA	ASSPAYRNSNSPLH
TRBV19	TRBJ2-7	NA	ASGRTGGPYEQY
TRBV7-9	TRBJ1-6	few	ASSSRTGSGSPLH
TRBV7-2	TRBJ2-7	NA	ASSLYWGSAYEQY
TRBV21-1	TRBJ2-7	NA	ASSKELGGAYEQY
TRBV12-3/TRBV12-4	TRBJ2-7	once	ASSSTESYEQY
TRBV29-1	TRBJ2-3	NA	SVEDPAGRAGTDTQY
TRBV3-1/TRBV3-2	TRBJ1-6	NA	ASSQESSTGVSPLH
TRBV9	TRBJ2-7	NA	ASSVGGTASYEQY
TRBV27	TRBJ2-7	NA	ASSWGTGSYEQY
TRBV5-4	TRBJ1-2	NA	ASSLGTGDYGYT
TRBV5-1	TRBJ2-1	NA	ASSLRGGDLAVSYNEQF
TRBV3-1/TRBV3-2	TRBJ1-2	NA	ASSQEGWGIYGYT
TRBV3-1/TRBV3-2	TRBJ2-7	NA	ASSQAPGLAGGASYEQY
TRBV19	TRBJ1-6	NA	ASRDIGRGRFHSPLH
TRBV5-6	TRBJ1-5	NA	ASTSAGNNQPQH
TRBV30	TRBJ2-7	NA	ALNRGGHEQY
TRBV2	TRBJ2-5	NA	ASSEGGGLETQY
TRBV27	TRBJ2-7	NA	ASSLVGTYEQY
TRBV28	TRBJ1-2	few	ASSRSDRAYGYT
TRBV12-5	TRBJ2-1	few	ASGPRSYNEQF